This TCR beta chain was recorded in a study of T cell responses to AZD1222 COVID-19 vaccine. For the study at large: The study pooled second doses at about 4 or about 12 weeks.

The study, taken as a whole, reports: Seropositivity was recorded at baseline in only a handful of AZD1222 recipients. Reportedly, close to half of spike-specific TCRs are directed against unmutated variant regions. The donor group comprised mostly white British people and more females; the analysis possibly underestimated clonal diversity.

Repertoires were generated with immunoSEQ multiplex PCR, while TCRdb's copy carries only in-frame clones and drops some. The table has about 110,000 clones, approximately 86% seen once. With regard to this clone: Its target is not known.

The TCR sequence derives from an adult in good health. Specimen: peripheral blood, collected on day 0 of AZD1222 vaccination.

This CDR3 is CASSLVTQGTRSGYTF. DNA of the CDR3: TGTGCCAGCAGCTTAGTAACCCAGGGGACTCGAAGTGGCTACACCTTC. The chain is built from TRBV7-8 and TRBJ1-2; D perhaps matches TRBD1 (6 bases). The V and J ends lost 1 base and 7 bases respectively, with 19 bases between them. In germline, CDR1 is SGHVS, CDR2 FQNEAQ. The CDR3 is 16 amino acids.